A single sample is the source of the 28 T cell receptor beta chains below, sequenced in a study of cytomegalovirus exposure and HLA in healthy donors. Researchers ran the PCR with 60 Vbeta and 13 Jbeta primers. Profiled with immunoSEQ multiplex PCR; TCRdb holds only in-frame clones, not every one. The table has around 150,000 clones, 70% to 80% seen once; the top ten hold roughly 1.3%. Material for sequencing was PBMCs. These receptors were taken from a woman in her fifties or sixties in good health and CMV-seronegative.

V gene TRBV14 combines with J gene TRBJ1-6, with 7 bases aligning to TRBD1. Germline-derived CDR1 and CDR2 are SGHDN and FVKESK. After removal of 5 bases from V and 0 bases from J, the junction contained 4 bases not matched to a gene. The CDR3 sequence is 16 residues long. CDR3 sequence reads: CASSLQGSSYNSPLHF. CDR3 nucleotide sequence: TGTGCCAGCAGCTTACAGGGGTCCTCCTATAATTCACCCCTCCACTTT. The whole variable domain, remainder taken from reference TRBV14 and TRBJ1-6, is EAGVTQFPSHSVIEKGQTVTLRCDPISGHDNLYWYRRVMGKEIKFLLHFVKESKQDESGMPNNRFLAERTGGTYSTLKVQPAELEDSGVYFCASSLQGSSYNSPLHFGNGTRLTVT.

This clone occurred many times. The chain links TRBV6-6 to TRBJ2-1; possible D gene TRBD1, 6 bases. V was trimmed by 2 bases and J by 1 base, leaving 9 bases between them. The CDR3 runs 15 residues. Germline V lookup: CDR1 MNHNY, CDR2 SVGAGI (reference sequence). The CDR3 DNA reads TGTGCCAGCAGTTACAGCGGACAGTCCTACAATGAGCAGTTCTTC. Protein product: CASSYSGQSYNEQFF.

This chain uses TRBV4-3 with TRBJ2-6; 9 nucleotides line up with TRBD1. From germline, CDR1 is LGHNA and CDR2 YSLEER. V trimming: 4 bases; J trimming: 1 base; junction bases outside the gene matches: 5. CDR3 length equals 17 residues. For the CDR3, the DNA is TGCGCCAGCAGCCCTGGACAGGGGCAGTCTGGGGCCAACGTCCTGACTTTC. Protein sequence: CASSPGQGQSGANVLTF.

The J gene is TRBJ1-2, the V gene TRBV20-1; D remains ambiguous. The germline CDR1 and CDR2 sequences are DFQATT and SNEGSKA (reference sequence). With 2 bases removed from V and 3 bases from J, the gap between germline ends came to 4 bases. The CDR3 runs to 11 residues. The DNA of the CDR3 is TGCAGTGCTAGATGGCACTATGGCTACACCTTC. Residues: CSARWHYGYTF.

The chain carries TRBV6-5 and TRBJ1-1; tentatively, D is TRBD1 (6 bases). Germline V gene sequence: CDR1 MNHEY, CDR2 SVGAGI. Between the trimmed V and J ends, which lost 5 bases and 11 bases, there was a span of 24 bases. The CDR3 loop spans 15 amino acids. CDR3 bases: TGTGCCAGCAGTACCAGTGACAGGAAGGTTGGGTATGCTTTCTTT. Amino acid sequence: CASSTSDRKVGYAFF.

This chain joins TRBV2 and TRBJ2-3; 10 bases line up with TRBD2. The CDR3 sequence is 16 residues long. Per the germline V gene, CDR1 is SNHLY and CDR2 is FYNNEI. The J segment lost 2 bases and the V segment lost 7 bases, leaving 9 bases of the junction unmatched. The CDR3 region is CASKGLAGEPTDTQYF. DNA for the CDR3: TGTGCCAGCAAGGGGCTAGCGGGGGAACCCACAGATACGCAGTATTTT.

The chain uses TRBV6-1 and TRBJ1-3; D unresolved. The length of the CDR3 is 15 residues. Trimming cost V 5 bases and J 0 bases, with 11 bases left between them. From germline, CDR1 is MNHNS and CDR2 SASEGT. The CDR3 loop reads CASSSAMSSGNTIYF. In nucleotides, the CDR3 is TGTGCCAGCAGTTCTGCCATGAGCTCTGGAAACACCATATATTTT.

The rearrangement links TRBV5-6 to TRBJ2-1; weak D call: TRBD2 (6 bases). With 0 bases removed from V and 3 bases from J, the gap between germline ends came to 10 bases. The CDR3 length is 15 residues. The germline V gene has CDR1 SGHDT and CDR2 YYEEEE. CDR3 loop: CASSLGGNRYNEQFF. The CDR3 bases are TGTGCCAGCAGCTTGGGCGGGAATCGCTACAATGAGCAGTTCTTC.

The chain carries TRBV2 and TRBJ2-4; no firm D call. V was clipped by 0 bases and J by 2 bases, with 11 bases between them. CDR1 is SNHLY and CDR2 is FYNNEI in the germline V gene. The CDR3 contains 16 residues. CDR3 protein: CASSEALPGSKNIQYF. As DNA, the CDR3 is TGTGCCAGCAGTGAAGCGCTTCCGGGTTCCAAAAACATTCAGTACTTC. The complete variable domain, with remaining parts taken from reference TRBV2 and TRBJ2-4, reads EPEVTQTPSHQVTQMGQEVILRCVPISNHLYFYWYRQILGQKVEFLVSFYNNEISEKSEIFDDQFSVERPDGSNFTLKIRSTKLEDSAMYFCASSEALPGSKNIQYFGAGTRLSVL.

This clone was observed a few times. The gene calls are TRBV28 and TRBJ2-1; 8 bases agree with TRBD1. With 6 bases clipped from V and 4 bases from J, the junction kept 2 bases outside the gene matches. Per germline, CDR1 MDHEN and CDR2 SYDVKM. The CDR3 runs 13 residues. In DNA form, the CDR3 reads TGTGCCAGCAGACAGGGGGGTTACAATGAGCAGTTCTTC. It encodes CASRQGGYNEQFF.

The chain carries TRBV10-1 and TRBJ2-3; 14 nucleotides agree with TRBD2. Germline V gene lookup returns CDR1 WNHNN and CDR2 SYGVQD (reference sequence). J gave up 6 bases and V 6 bases, and 5 bases lay outside the gene matches. This CDR3 is built from 15 residues. DNA for the CDR3: TGCGCCAGCAGCGGGACTAGCGGGGGCCGTGATACGCAGTATTTT. The encoded protein is CASSGTSGGRDTQYF.

This chain joins TRBV7-3 and TRBJ2-1, with D tentatively TRBD1 (6 bases). Germline V gene sequence: CDR1 SGHTA, CDR2 FQGTGA. CDR3 length: 21 amino acids. V was trimmed by 2 bases and J by 0 bases, leaving 26 bases between them. The CDR3 DNA follows: TGTGCCAGCAGCTTACGGGCCGGGTGGCCTGGGGGCAGGAGCTCCTACAATGAGCAGTTCTTC. Amino acid sequence: CASSLRAGWPGGRSSYNEQFF.

This chain uses TRBV10-3 with TRBJ1-1; 8 bases map to TRBD1. The CDR3 runs 18 residues. CDR1 is ENHRY and CDR2 is SYGVKD in the germline V gene. V gave up 6 bases and J gave up 0 bases; unmatched junction bases: 15. The CDR3 bases are TGTGCCATCAGCCCCCCCGGGGGGACAGGATCAATGAACACTGAAGCTTTCTTT. Its protein is CAISPPGGTGSMNTEAFF.

J is TRBJ1-1 and V is TRBV4-1, with D perhaps TRBD1 (6 bases). Per the germline V gene, CDR1 is MGHRA and CDR2 is YSYEKL. The CDR3 consists of 16 residues. V gave up 1 base and J gave up 1 base, with 13 bases separating them. CDR3 loop: CASSQGAFRGNTEAFF. CDR3 coding DNA: TGCGCCAGCAGCCAAGGGGCGTTCAGGGGGAACACTGAAGCTTTCTTT.

The rearrangement joins TRBV7-2 to TRBJ1-1; D perhaps matches TRBD1 (5 bases). V was pared by 3 bases and J by 6 bases, with 11 bases between. CDR3 size: 13 residues. Germline CDR1 SGHTA, CDR2 FQGNSA. The CDR3 protein is CASSFSTDPEAFF. The CDR3 DNA reads TGTGCCAGCAGCTTCTCGACAGATCCTGAAGCTTTCTTT. The variable domain in full, completed from reference TRBV7-2 and TRBJ1-1, reads GAGVSQSPSNKVTEKGKDVELRCDPISGHTALYWYRQSLGQGLEFLIYFQGNSAPDKSGLPSDRFSAERTGGSVSTLTIQRTQQEDSAVYLCASSFSTDPEAFFGQGTRLTVV.

This clone was found once. The chain links TRBV4-3 to TRBJ2-1; 11 bases align to TRBD2. Germline-derived CDR1 and CDR2 are LGHNA and YSLEER. This CDR3 is built from 16 residues. Unmatched junction bases numbered 3, after V lost 1 base and J lost 4 bases. The CDR3 here is CASSQGLAGLYNEQFF. Written as DNA, the CDR3 is TGCGCCAGCAGCCAAGGACTAGCGGGATTATACAATGAGCAGTTCTTC.

V usage is TRBV7-9 and J usage is TRBJ2-5; D uncertain. Trimming left V 2 bases short and J 5 bases short, with 9 bases between. The germline V gene has CDR1 SEHNR and CDR2 FQNEAQ (reference sequence). CDR3 length: 13 residues. This CDR3 reads CASSLFSLETQYF. The DNA of the CDR3 is TGTGCCAGCAGCTTATTCTCTCTGGAGACCCAGTACTTC.

This chain links TRBV5-4 with TRBJ2-3, with 11 bases aligning to TRBD1. The germline V gene has CDR1 SGHNT and CDR2 YYREEE (reference sequence). V was clipped by 2 bases and J by 1 base; unmatched bases: 3. CDR3 length: 16 residues. The CDR3 sequence: CASSLGQGAGTDTQYF. CDR3 nucleotides: TGTGCCAGCAGCTTAGGACAGGGGGCAGGCACAGATACGCAGTATTTT.

The V gene is TRBV7-9, the J gene TRBJ2-6; maybe TRBD1 (6 bases). V lost 4 bases to trimming and J lost 4 bases, with 11 bases between them. Germline CDR1 reads SEHNR; CDR2 reads FQNEAQ (reference sequence). This CDR3 spans 15 amino acids. DNA of the CDR3: TGTGCCAGCAGCTCACAGGGACCGGGGGCCAACGTCCTGACTTTC. It encodes CASSSQGPGANVLTF.

This sequence joins TRBV4-2 and TRBJ2-2; 10 nucleotides line up with TRBD2. The germline V gene has CDR1 LGHNA and CDR2 YNFKEQ. This CDR3 comprises 18 residues. V lost 4 bases and J lost 1; bases outside the gene matches: 9. The CDR3 sequence: CASSRGLAGEWNTGELFF. The CDR3, as DNA: TGTGCCAGCAGCCGGGGGCTAGCGGGGGAATGGAACACCGGGGAGCTGTTTTTT.

This chain uses TRBV5-1 with TRBJ2-1, with 11 bases fitting TRBD2. The length of the CDR3 is 16 residues. The J segment lost 6 bases and the V segment lost 0 bases, leaving 5 bases of the junction unmatched. Germline CDR1 and CDR2: SGHRS and YFSETQ. CDR3 region: CASSLAVAGGGNEQFF. The CDR3 region has the DNA TGCGCCAGCAGCTTGGCCGTAGCGGGAGGGGGCAATGAGCAGTTCTTC.

This chain joins TRBV11-3 and TRBJ1-3; TRBD1 aligns across 8 bases. The CDR3 loop spans 15 amino acids. CDR1 is SGHNT, CDR2 YENEEA, per germline. The ends lost 4 bases at V and 2 bases at J; junction bases unmatched: 4. The CDR3, as DNA: TGTGCCAGCAGCTCCGGACAGGGCACTGGAAACACCATATATTTT. Translated: CASSSGQGTGNTIYF. Looking up the rest from reference TRBV11-3 and TRBJ1-3 gives the full variable domain: EAGVVQSPRYKIIEKKQPVAFWCNPISGHNTLYWYLQNLGQGPELLIRYENEEAVDDSQLPKDRFSAERLKGVDSTLKIQPAELGDSAVYLCASSSGQGTGNTIYFGEGSWLTVV.

The V call is TRBV18, the J call TRBJ1-4; D might be TRBD1 (5 bases). Germline assignment: CDR1 KGHSH and CDR2 LQKENI. The CDR3 runs to 18 residues. V was pared by 3 bases and J by 0 bases, with 17 bases between. The CDR3 reads CASSPRGAGDSTNEKLFF. The CDR3 coding sequence is TGTGCCAGCTCACCCCGAGGGGCGGGGGACTCAACTAATGAAAAACTGTTTTTT.

The rearrangement joins TRBV7-2 to TRBJ1-5; 7 nucleotides align to TRBD1. The germline gives CDR1 SGHTA, CDR2 FQGNSA. V lost 5 bases, J lost 2 bases, and 9 bases stayed unmatched. The CDR3 extends over 16 amino acids. For the CDR3, the DNA is TGTGCCAGCAGCCCTGAGACAGGGTATGGCAATCAGCCCCAGCATTTT. This encodes CASSPETGYGNQPQHF. Full variable domain (remainder filled in from reference TRBV7-2 and TRBJ1-5): GAGVSQSPSNKVTEKGKDVELRCDPISGHTALYWYRQSLGQGLEFLIYFQGNSAPDKSGLPSDRFSAERTGGSVSTLTIQRTQQEDSAVYLCASSPETGYGNQPQHFGDGTRLSIL.

The gene calls are TRBV7-9 and TRBJ1-5; no definite D call. The CDR3 is made up of 13 amino acids. Germline V gene sequence: CDR1 SEHNR, CDR2 FQNEAQ (reference sequence). V was cut by 1 base and J by 7 bases, with 8 bases left in between. CDR3: CASSLERAQPQHF. In nucleotides, the CDR3 is TGTGCCAGCAGCTTAGAGAGGGCCCAGCCCCAGCATTTT.

This rearrangement joins TRBV11-2 to TRBJ2-1; 7 bases are shared with TRBD1. Germline CDR1 reads SGHAT; CDR2 reads FQNNGV. CDR3 length equals 15 residues. With 5 bases clipped from V and 6 bases from J, the junction kept 10 bases outside the gene matches. CDR3 coding DNA: TGTGCCAGCAGCCCAGGACAGGTGGGGCCCAATGAGCAGTTCTTC. This gives the protein CASSPGQVGPNEQFF.

This sequence joins TRBV7-9 and TRBJ1-1, with D perhaps TRBD1 (6 bases). Germline assignment: CDR1 SEHNR and CDR2 FQNEAQ (reference sequence). Trimming removed 5 bases from V and 1 base from J, with 14 bases in between. This CDR3 comprises 15 residues. The CDR3 reads CASSLQGQPNTEAFF. The CDR3 nucleotides are TGTGCCAGCAGCCTACAGGGACAACCGAACACTGAAGCTTTCTTT.

The chain employs TRBV28 and TRBJ2-3; tentatively, D is TRBD2 (6 bases). Between the trimmed V and J ends, which lost 6 bases and 2 bases, there was a span of 18 bases. The CDR3 is made up of 16 amino acids. The germline CDR1 and CDR2 sequences are MDHEN and SYDVKM. CDR3 in amino acids: CASRTFRRGITDTQYF. The CDR3 DNA reads as TGTGCCAGCAGAACCTTTAGGCGCGGGATCACAGATACGCAGTATTTT.